Presented here are 6 T cell receptor beta chains from one specimen sequenced in a study of shared clonotypes between healthy human individuals. Naive-designated CD8 cells lacked CD45RO, were positively enriched for CCR7, and omitted terminally differentiated effector memory CD45RA+ cells. Using immunoSEQ multiplex PCR, the repertoire was profiled, and TCRdb retains in-frame clones only, with some absent. The profile shows about 2 million clones, approximately 94% of them singletons. What was sequenced was naive CD8+ T cells sorted from blood. These receptors all stem from a man aged 18 to 29 in good health.

The chain carries TRBV27 and TRBJ1-5; 7 bases line up with TRBD1. Germline V lookup: CDR1 MNHEY, CDR2 SMNVEV (reference sequence). The trim removed 6 bases at V and 7 bases at J, leaving 12 bases unmatched. This CDR3 has 15 residues. The CDR3 here is CASRSTGSAGQPQHF. In DNA, the CDR3 is TGTGCCAGCAGGTCGACAGGGAGCGCAGGGCAGCCCCAGCATTTT.

Details on this clone: This CDR3 is also generated by other DNA sequences in the sample. The chain employs TRBV7-9 and TRBJ1-1; no reliable D call. CDR1 SEHNR and CDR2 FQNEAQ come from the germline V gene (reference sequence). Trimming took off 4 bases at V and 1 base at J, with 7 bases between the two ends. The CDR3 is made up of 13 amino acids. Written as DNA, the CDR3 is TGTGCCAGCAGCTCTACAGAGAACACTGAAGCTTTCTTT. It yields the protein CASSSTENTEAFF.

The chain has TRBV25-1 and TRBJ2-2; D is unresolved. Trimming took off 2 bases at V and 3 bases at J, with 4 bases between the two ends. Germline lookup yields CDR1 MGHDK and CDR2 SYGVNS. The CDR3 is made up of 13 amino acids. Here the CDR3 DNA reads TGTGCCAGCAGTGAACGGTACACCGGGGAGCTGTTTTTT. Translation gives CASSERYTGELFF.

The gene calls are TRBV19 and TRBJ1-4; TRBD1 agrees at 9 bases. Germline V gene data show CDR1 as LNHDA and CDR2 as SQIVND (reference sequence). This CDR3 has 15 amino acids. V gave up 5 bases and J gave up 5 bases; unmatched junction bases: 6. CDR3 region: CASSLLTGGNEKLFF. CDR3 in DNA: TGTGCCAGTAGTCTCTTGACAGGGGGAAATGAAAAACTGTTTTTT.

The rearrangement joins TRBV6-6 to TRBJ2-5; 9 nucleotides align to TRBD2. V gave up 0 bases and J gave up 5 bases; unmatched junction bases: 7. This CDR3 is built from 16 residues. Germline V gene sequence: CDR1 MNHNY, CDR2 SVGAGI (reference sequence). CDR3: CASSYSAGGPGETQYF. The CDR3 bases are TGTGCCAGCAGTTACTCGGCGGGGGGGCCCGGGGAGACCCAGTACTTC.

The chain recombines TRBV18 with TRBJ2-7; 8 positions agree with TRBD2. With V trimmed by 6 bases and J by 3 bases, 7 bases remained unmatched. This CDR3 has 14 residues. Germline V CDR1 and CDR2: KGHSH, LQKENI. CDR3 coding DNA: TGTGCCAGCTCCCTTGGGCGGGAGGACTACGAGCAGTACTTC. This translates into CASSLGREDYEQYF.